This TCR beta chain was captured by sequencing in a study of sequential checkpoint blockade in melanoma. The junction had 5 bases not matched to a gene; V was cut back by 4 bases and J by 7 bases. The CDR3 totals 14 residues. CDR1 and CDR2 (germline): MGHDK, SYGVNS. Method: immunoSEQ multiplex PCR; TCRdb's copy keeps in-frame clones and lacks some. Here the sample spans about 26,000 clones, more than 60% being singletons. Treatment of the sample: randomized to nivolumab then ipilimumab (arm A) or the reverse (arm B). From thawed PBMCs, live CD3+CD8+ cells negative for CD19 and CD56 were sorted. This receptor was identified in a human donor with melanoma. The chain has TRBV25-1 and TRBJ2-1; 9 bases agree with TRBD2. The specimen was CD8+ T cells sorted from blood (inferred from file names), collected from a patient given nivolumab and ipilimumab in sequence. The CDR3 bases are TGTGCCAGCAGTGTAGCGGGAGAGCGGAATGAGCAGTTCTTC. Protein sequence: CASSVAGERNEQFF.